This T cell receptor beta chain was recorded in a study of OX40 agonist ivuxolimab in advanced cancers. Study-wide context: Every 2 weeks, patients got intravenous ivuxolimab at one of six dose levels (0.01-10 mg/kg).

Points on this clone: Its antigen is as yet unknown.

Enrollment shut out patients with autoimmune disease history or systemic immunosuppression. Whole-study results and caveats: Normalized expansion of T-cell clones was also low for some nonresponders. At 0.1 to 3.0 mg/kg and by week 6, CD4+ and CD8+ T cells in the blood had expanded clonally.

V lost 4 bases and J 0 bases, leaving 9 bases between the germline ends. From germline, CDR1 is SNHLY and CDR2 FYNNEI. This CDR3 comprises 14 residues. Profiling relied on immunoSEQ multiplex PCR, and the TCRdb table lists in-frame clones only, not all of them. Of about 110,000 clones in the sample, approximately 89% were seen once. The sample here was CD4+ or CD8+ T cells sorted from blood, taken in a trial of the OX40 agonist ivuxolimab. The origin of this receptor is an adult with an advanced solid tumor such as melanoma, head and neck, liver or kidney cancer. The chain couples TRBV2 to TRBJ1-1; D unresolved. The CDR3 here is CASSVFGVNTEAFF. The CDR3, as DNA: TGTGCCAGCAGTGTTTTCGGGGTGAACACTGAAGCTTTCTTT.